This T cell receptor (beta chain) was retrieved from a study of regulatory T cells in long-lasting Graves disease. This CDR3 region has 14 residues. Germline CDR1 and CDR2: MNHEY and SVGEGT. Regarding time point: persistent/refractory GD, antithyroid drugs over 5 years with positive TRAb. The TCR library used RNA extracted from PBMCs. In regard to this clonotype: A much larger clone differs from this one at a single base, so this may be a read error.

The authors built TCR beta libraries using iRepertoire HTBI primers and Arm-PCR of CDR3 regions. Each CDR3 protein gets one entry after TCRdb re-called the multiplex PCR reads with MiXCR. The table records 600,000 to 850,000 distinct CDR3 sequences, 25% to 30% of them present only once. The chain uses TRBV6-2 or TRBV6-3 and TRBJ1-1; D uncertain. This TCR derives from a female donor with Graves disease. The sample here was peripheral blood mononuclear cells (PBMCs), taken when the disease was refractory, from a patient treated with antithyroid drugs. The CDR3 nucleotides read TGTGCCAGCAGTAACTTAGGGATGAACACTGAAGCTCTCTTT. It codes for CASSNLGMNTEALF.